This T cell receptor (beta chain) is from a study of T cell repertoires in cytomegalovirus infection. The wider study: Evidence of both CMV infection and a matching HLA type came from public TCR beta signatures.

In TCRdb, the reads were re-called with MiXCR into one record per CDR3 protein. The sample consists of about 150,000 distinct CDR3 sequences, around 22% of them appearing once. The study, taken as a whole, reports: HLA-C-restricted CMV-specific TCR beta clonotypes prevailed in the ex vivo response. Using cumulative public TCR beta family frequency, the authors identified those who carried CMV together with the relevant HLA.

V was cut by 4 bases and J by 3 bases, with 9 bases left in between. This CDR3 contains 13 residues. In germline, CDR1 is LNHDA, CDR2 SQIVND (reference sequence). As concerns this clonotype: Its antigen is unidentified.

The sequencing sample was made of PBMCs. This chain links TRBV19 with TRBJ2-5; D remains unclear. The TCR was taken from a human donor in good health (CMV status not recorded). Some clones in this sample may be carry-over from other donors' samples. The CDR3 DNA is TGTGCCAGTAGTACCGACGGAAAAGAGACCCAGTACTTC. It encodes CASSTDGKETQYF.